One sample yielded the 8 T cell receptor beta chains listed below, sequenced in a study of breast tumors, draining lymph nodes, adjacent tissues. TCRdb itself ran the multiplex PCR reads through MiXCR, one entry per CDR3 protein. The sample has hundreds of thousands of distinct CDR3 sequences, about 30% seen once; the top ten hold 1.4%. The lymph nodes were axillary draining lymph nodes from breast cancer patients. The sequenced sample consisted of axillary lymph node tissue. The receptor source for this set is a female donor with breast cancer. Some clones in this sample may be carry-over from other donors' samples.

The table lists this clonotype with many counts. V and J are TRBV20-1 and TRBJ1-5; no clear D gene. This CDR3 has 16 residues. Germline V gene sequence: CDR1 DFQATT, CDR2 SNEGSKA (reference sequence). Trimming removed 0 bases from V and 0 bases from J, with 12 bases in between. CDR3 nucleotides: TGCAGTGCTAGAGATAGGGCATCCCCTAGCAATCAGCCCCAGCATTTT. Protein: CSARDRASPSNQPQHF.

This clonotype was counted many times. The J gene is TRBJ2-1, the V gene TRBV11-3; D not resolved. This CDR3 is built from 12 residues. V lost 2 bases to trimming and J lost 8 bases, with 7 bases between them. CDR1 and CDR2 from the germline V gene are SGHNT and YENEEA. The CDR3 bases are TGTGCCAGCAGCTTACACGTCGATGAGCAGTTCTTC. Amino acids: CASSLHVDEQFF.

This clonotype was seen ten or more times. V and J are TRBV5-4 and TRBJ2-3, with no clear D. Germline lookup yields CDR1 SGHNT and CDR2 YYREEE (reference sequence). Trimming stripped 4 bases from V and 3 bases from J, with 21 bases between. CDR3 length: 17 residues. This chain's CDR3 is CASSHLPKPAATDTQYF. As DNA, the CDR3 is TGTGCCAGCAGCCACCTACCCAAACCCGCAGCTACAGATACGCAGTATTTT.

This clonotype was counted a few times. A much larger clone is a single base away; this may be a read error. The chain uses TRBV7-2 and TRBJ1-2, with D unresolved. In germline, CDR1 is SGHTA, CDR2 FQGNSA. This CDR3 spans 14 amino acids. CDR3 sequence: CVSSPSTQNYGYTF. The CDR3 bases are TGTGTCAGCAGTCCCAGTACCCAGAACTATGGCTACACCTTC.

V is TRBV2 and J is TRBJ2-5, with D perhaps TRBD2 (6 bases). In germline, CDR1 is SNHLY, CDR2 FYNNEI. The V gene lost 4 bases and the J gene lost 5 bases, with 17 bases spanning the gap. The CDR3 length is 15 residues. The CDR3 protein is CASSVRGYPEETQYF. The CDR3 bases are TGTGCCAGCAGTGTCCGGGGGTATCCGGAGGAGACCCAGTACTTC.

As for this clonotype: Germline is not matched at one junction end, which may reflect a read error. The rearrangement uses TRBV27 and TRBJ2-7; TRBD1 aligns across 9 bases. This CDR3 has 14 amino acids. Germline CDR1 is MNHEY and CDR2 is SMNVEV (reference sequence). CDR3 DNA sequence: TGTGCCGGCAGTTGGGGACAGGGAGCCTACGAGCAGTACTTC. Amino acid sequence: CAGSWGQGAYEQYF.

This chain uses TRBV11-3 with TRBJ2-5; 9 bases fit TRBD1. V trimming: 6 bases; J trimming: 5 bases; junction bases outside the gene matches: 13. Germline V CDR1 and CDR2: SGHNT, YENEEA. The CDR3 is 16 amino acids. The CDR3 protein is CASSTTGGGLGETQYF. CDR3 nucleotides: TGTGCCAGCAGTACCACAGGGGGCGGCCTCGGGGAGACCCAGTACTTC.

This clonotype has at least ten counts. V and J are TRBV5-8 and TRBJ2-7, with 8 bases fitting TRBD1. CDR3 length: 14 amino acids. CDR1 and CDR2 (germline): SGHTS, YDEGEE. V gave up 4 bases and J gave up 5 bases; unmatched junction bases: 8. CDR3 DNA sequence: TGTGCCAGCAGCCTAGGACAGGGAACTAACGAGCAGTACTTC. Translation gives CASSLGQGTNEQYF.